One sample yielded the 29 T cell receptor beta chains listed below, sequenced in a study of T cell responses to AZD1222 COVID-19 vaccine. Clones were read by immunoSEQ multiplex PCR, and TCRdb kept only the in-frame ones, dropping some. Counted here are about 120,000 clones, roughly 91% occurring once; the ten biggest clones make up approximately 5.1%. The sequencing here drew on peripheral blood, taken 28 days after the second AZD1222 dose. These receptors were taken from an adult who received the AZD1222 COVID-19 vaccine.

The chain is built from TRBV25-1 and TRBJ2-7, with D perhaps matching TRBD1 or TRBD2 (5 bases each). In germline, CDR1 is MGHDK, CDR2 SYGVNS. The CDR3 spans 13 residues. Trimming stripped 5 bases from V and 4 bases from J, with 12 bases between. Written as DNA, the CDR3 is TGTGCCAGCAGTCCGGGACCGCTTTACGAGCAGTACTTC. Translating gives CASSPGPLYEQYF.

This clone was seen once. The chain's CDR3 is CATISGSSYNEQFF. CDR3 nucleotides: TGTGCCACTATCTCCGGCAGCTCCTACAATGAGCAGTTCTTC. The V call is TRBV15, the J call TRBJ2-1, with D unresolved. V was trimmed by 9 bases and J by 0 bases, leaving 12 bases between them. This CDR3 has 14 residues. Germline loops: CDR1 LNHNV, CDR2 YYDKDF (reference sequence). The entire variable domain, with the rest obtained from reference TRBV15 and TRBJ2-1, is as follows: DAMVIQNPRYQVTQFGKPVTLSCSQTLNHNVMYWYQQKSSQAPKLLFHYYDKDFNNEADTPDNFQSRRPNTSFCFLDIRSPGLGDTAMYLCATISGSSYNEQFFGPGTRLTVL.

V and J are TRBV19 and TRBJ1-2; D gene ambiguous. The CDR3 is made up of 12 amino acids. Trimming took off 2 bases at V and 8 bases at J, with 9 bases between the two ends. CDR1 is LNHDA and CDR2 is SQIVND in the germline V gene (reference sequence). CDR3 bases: TGTGCCAGTAGTATAAGGAAGAACGGCTACACCTTC. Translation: CASSIRKNGYTF.

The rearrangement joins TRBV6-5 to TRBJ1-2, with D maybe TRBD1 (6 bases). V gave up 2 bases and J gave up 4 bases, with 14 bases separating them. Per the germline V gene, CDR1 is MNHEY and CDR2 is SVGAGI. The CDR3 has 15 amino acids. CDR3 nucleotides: TGTGCCAGCAGTTACGGTTTAGGGGGGAGCTATGGCTACACCTTC. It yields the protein CASSYGLGGSYGYTF.

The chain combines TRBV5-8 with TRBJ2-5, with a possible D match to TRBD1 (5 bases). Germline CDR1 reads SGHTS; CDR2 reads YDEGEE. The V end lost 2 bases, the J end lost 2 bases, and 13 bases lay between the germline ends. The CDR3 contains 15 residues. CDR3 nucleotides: TGTGCCAGCAGCTTCGGAGACAGCTTGCAAGAGACCCAGTACTTC. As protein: CASSFGDSLQETQYF.

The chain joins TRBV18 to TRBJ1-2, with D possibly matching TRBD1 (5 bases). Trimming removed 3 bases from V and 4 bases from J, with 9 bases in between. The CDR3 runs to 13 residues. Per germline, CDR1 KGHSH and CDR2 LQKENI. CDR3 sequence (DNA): TGTGCCAGCTCACCGGACGGGGCCTATGGCTACACCTTC. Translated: CASSPDGAYGYTF.

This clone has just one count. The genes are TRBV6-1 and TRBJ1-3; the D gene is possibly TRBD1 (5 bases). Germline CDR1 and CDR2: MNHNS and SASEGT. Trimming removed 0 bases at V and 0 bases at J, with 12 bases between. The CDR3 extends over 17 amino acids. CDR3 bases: TGTGCCAGCAGTGAAGCGGTCAGGGCGAGCTCTGGAAACACCATATATTTT. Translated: CASSEAVRASSGNTIYF.

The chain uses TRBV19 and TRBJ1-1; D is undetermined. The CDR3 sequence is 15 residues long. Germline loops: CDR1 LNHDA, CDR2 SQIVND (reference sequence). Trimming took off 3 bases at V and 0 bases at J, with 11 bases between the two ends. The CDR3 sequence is CASSIPGVLNTEAFF. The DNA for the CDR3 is TGTGCCAGTAGTATCCCCGGGGTCCTGAACACTGAAGCTTTCTTT.

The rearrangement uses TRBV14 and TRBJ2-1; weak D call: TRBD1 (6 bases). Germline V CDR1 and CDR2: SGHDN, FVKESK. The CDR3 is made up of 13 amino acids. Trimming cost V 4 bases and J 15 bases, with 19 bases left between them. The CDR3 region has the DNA TGTGCCAGCAGCCCAAATCCCACAGGGTTGTGGTTCTTC. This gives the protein CASSPNPTGLWFF. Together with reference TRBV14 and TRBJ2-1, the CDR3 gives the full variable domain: EAGVTQFPSHSVIEKGQTVTLRCDPISGHDNLYWYRRVMGKEIKFLLHFVKESKQDESGMPNNRFLAERTGGTYSTLKVQPAELEDSGVYFCASSPNPTGLWFFGPGTRLTVL.

CDR3 sequence (DNA): TGCGCCAGCAGCCCGCCCGGGACACAGGAGACCCAGTACTTC. Its protein product is CASSPPGTQETQYF. V is TRBV5-1 and J is TRBJ2-5; possibly TRBD1 for D (6 bases). The CDR3 sequence is 14 residues long. Germline V gives CDR1 SGHRS, CDR2 YFSETQ. The ends were cut back, 4 bases at V and 5 bases at J, with 15 bases in the middle.

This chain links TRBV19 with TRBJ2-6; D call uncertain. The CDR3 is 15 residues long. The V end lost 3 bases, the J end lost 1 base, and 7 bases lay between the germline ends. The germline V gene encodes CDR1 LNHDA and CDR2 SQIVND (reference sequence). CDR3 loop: CASSMVQSGANVLTF. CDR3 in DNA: TGTGCCAGTAGTATGGTCCAGTCTGGGGCCAACGTCCTGACTTTC.

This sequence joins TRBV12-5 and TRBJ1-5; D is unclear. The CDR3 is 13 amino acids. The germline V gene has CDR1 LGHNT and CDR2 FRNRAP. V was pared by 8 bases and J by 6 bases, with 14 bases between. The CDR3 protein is CASTFGSGQPQHF. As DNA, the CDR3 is TGTGCTAGTACTTTCGGTTCGGGTCAGCCCCAGCATTTT.

The CDR3 sequence: CASSINRIEDYGYTF. DNA for the CDR3: TGTGCCAGCAGCATTAACAGGATTGAGGACTATGGCTACACCTTC. The chain links TRBV7-9 to TRBJ1-2, with a tentative D call TRBD1 (5 bases). CDR1 is SEHNR, CDR2 FQNEAQ, per germline (reference sequence). There are 15 residues in the CDR3. The V gene lost 5 bases and the J gene lost 3 bases, with 16 bases spanning the gap.

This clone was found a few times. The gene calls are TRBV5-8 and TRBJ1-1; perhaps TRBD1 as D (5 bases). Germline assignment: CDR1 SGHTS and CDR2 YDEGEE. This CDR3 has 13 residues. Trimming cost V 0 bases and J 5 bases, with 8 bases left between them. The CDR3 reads CASSLDDSTEAFF. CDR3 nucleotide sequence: TGTGCCAGCAGCTTGGACGACAGTACTGAAGCTTTCTTT.

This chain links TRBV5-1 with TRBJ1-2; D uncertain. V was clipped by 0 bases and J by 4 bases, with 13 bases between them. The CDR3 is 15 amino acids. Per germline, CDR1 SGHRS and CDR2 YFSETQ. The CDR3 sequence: CASSLEITGGYGYTF. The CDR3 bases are TGCGCCAGCAGCTTGGAAATAACGGGCGGCTATGGCTACACCTTC.

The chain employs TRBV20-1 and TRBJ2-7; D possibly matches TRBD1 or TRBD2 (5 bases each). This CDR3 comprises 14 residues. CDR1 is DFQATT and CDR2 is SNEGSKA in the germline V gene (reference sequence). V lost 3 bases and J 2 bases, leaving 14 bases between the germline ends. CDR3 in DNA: TGCAGTGCTAGTTTCAGGGTGAGGGCCTACGAGCAGTACTTC. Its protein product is CSASFRVRAYEQYF.

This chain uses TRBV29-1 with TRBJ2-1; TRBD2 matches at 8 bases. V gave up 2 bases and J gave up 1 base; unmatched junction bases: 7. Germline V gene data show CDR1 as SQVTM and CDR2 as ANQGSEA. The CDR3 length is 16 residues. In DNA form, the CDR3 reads TGCAGCGTTGAAATCTGGGGCGGGGGGTCCTACAATGAGCAGTTCTTC. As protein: CSVEIWGGGSYNEQFF.

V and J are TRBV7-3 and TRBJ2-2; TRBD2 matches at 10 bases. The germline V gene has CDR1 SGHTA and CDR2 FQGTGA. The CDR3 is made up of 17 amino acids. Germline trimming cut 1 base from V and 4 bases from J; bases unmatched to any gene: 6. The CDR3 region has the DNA TGTGCCAGCAGCTTAAGGGCTAGCGGGAGTGTCACCGGGGAGCTGTTTTTT. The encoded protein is CASSLRASGSVTGELFF.

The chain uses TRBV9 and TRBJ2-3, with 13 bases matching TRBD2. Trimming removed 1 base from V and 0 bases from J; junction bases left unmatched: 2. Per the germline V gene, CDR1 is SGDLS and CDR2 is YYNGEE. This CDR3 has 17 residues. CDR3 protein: CASSVSTSGGSTDTQYF. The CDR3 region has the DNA TGTGCCAGCAGCGTATCGACTAGCGGGGGGAGCACAGATACGCAGTATTTT.

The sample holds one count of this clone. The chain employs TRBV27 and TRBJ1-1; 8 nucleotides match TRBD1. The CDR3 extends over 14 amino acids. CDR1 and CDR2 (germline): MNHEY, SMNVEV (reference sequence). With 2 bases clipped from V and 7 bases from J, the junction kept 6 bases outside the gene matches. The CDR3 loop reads CASSLQGALGEAFF. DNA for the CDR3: TGTGCCAGCAGTTTACAGGGGGCGTTGGGTGAAGCTTTCTTT.

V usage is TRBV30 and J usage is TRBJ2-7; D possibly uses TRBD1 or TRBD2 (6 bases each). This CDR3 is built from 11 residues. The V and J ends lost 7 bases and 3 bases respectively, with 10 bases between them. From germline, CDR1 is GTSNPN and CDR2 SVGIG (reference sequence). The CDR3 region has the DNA TGTGCCTCTGGAGGGGGCTACGAGCAGTACTTC. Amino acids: CASGGGYEQYF.

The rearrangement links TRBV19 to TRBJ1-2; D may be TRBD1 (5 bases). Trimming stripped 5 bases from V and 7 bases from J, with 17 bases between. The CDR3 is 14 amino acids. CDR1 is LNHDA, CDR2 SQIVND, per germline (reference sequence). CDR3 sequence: CASSSTSRDAGYTF. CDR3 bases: TGTGCCAGTAGTTCAACTTCTCGGGACGCTGGCTACACCTTC.

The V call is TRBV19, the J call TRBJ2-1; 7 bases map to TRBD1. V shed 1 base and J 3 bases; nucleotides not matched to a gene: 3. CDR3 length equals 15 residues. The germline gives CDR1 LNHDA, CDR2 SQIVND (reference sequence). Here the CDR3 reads CASSIAAGGYNEQFF. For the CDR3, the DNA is TGTGCCAGTAGTATAGCGGCAGGGGGCTACAATGAGCAGTTCTTC.

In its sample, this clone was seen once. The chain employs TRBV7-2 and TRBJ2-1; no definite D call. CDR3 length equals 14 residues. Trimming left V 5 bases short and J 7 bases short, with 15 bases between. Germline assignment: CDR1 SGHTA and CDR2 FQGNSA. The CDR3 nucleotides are TGTGCCAGCAGCCTACCCCGACGGCTGAATGAGCAGTTCTTC. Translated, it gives CASSLPRRLNEQFF. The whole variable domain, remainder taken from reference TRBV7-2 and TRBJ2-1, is GAGVSQSPSNKVTEKGKDVELRCDPISGHTALYWYRQSLGQGLEFLIYFQGNSAPDKSGLPSDRFSAERTGGSVSTLTIQRTQQEDSAVYLCASSLPRRLNEQFFGPGTRLTVL.

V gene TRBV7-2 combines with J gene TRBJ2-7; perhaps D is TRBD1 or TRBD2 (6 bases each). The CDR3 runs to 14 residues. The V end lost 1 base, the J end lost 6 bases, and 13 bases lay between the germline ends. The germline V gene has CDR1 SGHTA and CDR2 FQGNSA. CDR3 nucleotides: TGTGCCAGCAGCTTAGGTCCGCGGGACACCGAGCAGTACTTC. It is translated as CASSLGPRDTEQYF.

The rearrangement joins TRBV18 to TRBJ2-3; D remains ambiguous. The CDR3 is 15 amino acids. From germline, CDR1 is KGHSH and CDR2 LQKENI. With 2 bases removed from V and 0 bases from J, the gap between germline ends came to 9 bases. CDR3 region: CASSPIAASTDTQYF. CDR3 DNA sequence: TGTGCCAGCTCACCAATAGCAGCTAGCACAGATACGCAGTATTTT.

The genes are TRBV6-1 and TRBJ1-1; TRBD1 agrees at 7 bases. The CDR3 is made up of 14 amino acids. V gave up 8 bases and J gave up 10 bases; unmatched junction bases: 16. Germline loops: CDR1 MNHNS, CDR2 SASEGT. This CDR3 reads CASGETGARLRAFF. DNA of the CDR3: TGTGCCAGCGGGGAAACAGGGGCCCGTTTGAGAGCTTTCTTT.

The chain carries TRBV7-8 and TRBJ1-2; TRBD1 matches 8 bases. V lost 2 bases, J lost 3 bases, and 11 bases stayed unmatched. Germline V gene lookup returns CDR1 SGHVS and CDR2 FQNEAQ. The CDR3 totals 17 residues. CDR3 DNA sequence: TGTGCCAGCAGCTTAACATCCCAGGGGGCGCAGGACTATGGCTACACCTTC. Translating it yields CASSLTSQGAQDYGYTF.

The CDR3 DNA sequence: TGTGCCAGCAGTCCCTCGGGGTCTCAGCCCCAGCATTTT. Amino acid sequence: CASSPSGSQPQHF. V gene TRBV6-2 or TRBV6-3 combines with J gene TRBJ1-5; no definite D call. V was shortened by 5 bases and J by 6 bases, with 11 bases between the two germline ends. CDR3 size: 13 residues. Germline loops: CDR1 MNHEY, CDR2 SVGEGT.